This T cell receptor (beta chain) was sequenced during a study of T cell responses to AZD1222 COVID-19 vaccine. Findings of the study overall: There were mostly white British donors and more females than males, and clonal diversity was possibly underestimated. The breadth and depth of Spike-specific TCRs increased once two AZD1222 doses had been given.

The method was immunoSEQ multiplex PCR; TCRdb's version includes in-frame clones alone and lacks a portion of them. The sample records tens of thousands of clones, roughly four fifths being singletons. In this sample, this clone turned up a few times. Its matching antigen is unknown. The V and J ends lost 0 bases and 4 bases respectively, with 13 bases between them. Per the germline V gene, CDR1 is MNHEY and CDR2 is SVGAGI. The CDR3 covers 15 residues. The sequence was obtained from an adult who received the AZD1222 COVID-19 vaccine. The J gene is TRBJ2-7, the V gene TRBV6-5; D unresolved. Here the sequenced sample was peripheral blood, taken 28 days after the second AZD1222 dose. CDR3 amino acids: CASSYSILGSYEQYF. The CDR3 bases are TGTGCCAGCAGTTACTCGATTCTGGGTAGTTACGAGCAGTACTTC.